The clone carrying this T cell receptor (beta chain) was picked up many times. RNA transcripts gave rise to amplified TCR beta CDR3 regions. The HTBI primer set served for first-round RT-PCR of the TCR CDR3. TCRdb re-derived calls from the multiplex PCR reads in MiXCR, one entry per CDR3 protein. Here the sample spans around 430,000 distinct CDR3 sequences, 15% being singletons. This entry belongs to a study of T cells in Graves' hyperthyroidism and ophthalmopathy. Per the germline V gene, CDR1 is GTSNPN and CDR2 is SVGIG (reference sequence). The CDR3 length is 16 residues. The germline V and J ends were trimmed by 1 base and 4 bases, with 17 bases remaining between them. Patients aged 18 to 65 with hyperthyroidism were newly diagnosed, with duration under 2 months. Fresh peripheral blood, approximately 9.6 ml, yielded the PBMCs.

The clonotype was recovered from a woman in her twenties or thirties with Graves' hyperthyroidism. V usage is TRBV30 and J usage is TRBJ2-1; possibly TRBD1 for D (6 bases). Sequences were obtained from blood. The CDR3 is CAWSEKQGPLYNEQFF. The CDR3 nucleotides are TGTGCCTGGAGTGAAAAACAGGGCCCCCTATACAATGAGCAGTTCTTC.